This T cell receptor (beta chain) emerged from a study of OX40 agonist ivuxolimab in advanced cancers. Study observations and caveats: Expanded peripheral T cell antigen specificity was not determined. Dosing at 0.1 to 3.0 mg/kg was accompanied by clonal expansion of CD4+ and CD8+ blood T cells by week 6. On average, CD8+ T cells had more expanded clones than CD4+.

The V gene's germline CDR1 is SGHRS and CDR2 YFSETQ. The CDR3 length is 15 residues. Trimming cost V 0 bases and J 4 bases, with 13 bases left between them. To note about this clone: Its antigen is unknown.

The data were produced by immunoSEQ multiplex PCR, yet TCRdb's version contains in-frame clones alone and is incomplete. The sample shows approximately 40,000 clones, around 92% of them seen only once. Prior autoimmune disease or systemic immunosuppression barred patients. The material sequenced was CD4+ or CD8+ T cells sorted from blood, taken in a trial of the OX40 agonist ivuxolimab. The sequence derives from an adult with an advanced solid tumor such as melanoma, head and neck, liver or kidney cancer. J is TRBJ1-2 and V is TRBV5-1; D not resolved. CDR3 nucleotides: TGCGCCAGCAGCTTGGCGGCAGTGGCTGGCTATGGCTACACCTTC. Translated: CASSLAAVAGYGYTF. Together with reference TRBV5-1 and TRBJ1-2, the CDR3 gives the full variable domain: KAGVTQTPRYLIKTRGQQVTLSCSPISGHRSVSWYQQTPGQGLQFLFEYFSETQRNKGNFPGRFSGRQFSNSRSEMNVSTLELGDSALYLCASSLAAVAGYGYTFGSGTRLTVV.